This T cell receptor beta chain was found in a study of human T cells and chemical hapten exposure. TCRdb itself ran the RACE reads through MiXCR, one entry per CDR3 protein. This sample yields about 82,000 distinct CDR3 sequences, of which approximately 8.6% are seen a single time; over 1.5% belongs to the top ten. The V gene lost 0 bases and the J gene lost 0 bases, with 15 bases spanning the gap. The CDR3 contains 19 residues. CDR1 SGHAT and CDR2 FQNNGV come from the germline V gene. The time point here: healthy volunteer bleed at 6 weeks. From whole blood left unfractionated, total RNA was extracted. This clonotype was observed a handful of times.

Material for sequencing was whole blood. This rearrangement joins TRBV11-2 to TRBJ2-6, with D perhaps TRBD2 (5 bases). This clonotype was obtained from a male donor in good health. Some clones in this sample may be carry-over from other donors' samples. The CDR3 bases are TGTGCCAGCAGCTTAGAGGTCGGGGTCCCCAACTCTGGGGCCAACGTCCTGACTTTC. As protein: CASSLEVGVPNSGANVLTF.